This passage covers 26 T cell receptor beta chains from one sample sequenced in a study of breast tumors, draining lymph nodes, adjacent tissues. In TCRdb, the multiplex PCR reads were re-called with MiXCR into one record per CDR3 protein. The sample gives over 130,000 distinct CDR3 sequences, about 31% of which show up once; around 2.5% is in the top ten. Samples came from axillary lymph nodes draining the breast cancer. Sequencing used axillary lymph node tissue. The receptor set was obtained from a female donor with breast cancer. Some clones in this sample may be carry-over from other donors' samples.

This clonotype showed up many times. The rearrangement uses TRBV19 and TRBJ2-1; D is uncertain. V was clipped by 7 bases and J by 0 bases, with 10 bases between them. Per the germline V gene, CDR1 is LNHDA and CDR2 is SQIVND (reference sequence). The CDR3 sequence is 14 residues long. This CDR3 reads CASKPASSYNEQFF. DNA of the CDR3: TGTGCCAGTAAACCAGCGAGCTCCTACAATGAGCAGTTCTTC.

CDR3 in DNA: TGTGCCAGCGGCCCTAGCGGGGGGGGTAATGAGCAGTTCTTC. It yields the protein CASGPSGGGNEQFF. The chain joins TRBV6-2 or TRBV6-3 to TRBJ2-1, with 12 bases aligning to TRBD2. V was pared by 8 bases and J by 7 bases, with 6 bases of the junction left unmatched. CDR1 is MNHEY and CDR2 is SVGEGT in the germline V gene. The CDR3 loop spans 14 amino acids.

This clonotype was seen only a few times. A read error may produce the germline difference seen at one junction end. The V and J genes are TRBV28 and TRBJ2-1; tentative D call: TRBD1 (5 bases). The CDR3 sequence is 15 residues long. Germline CDR1 reads MDHEN; CDR2 reads SYDVKM. This CDR3 reads CASSLSGLGYNGQFF. For the CDR3, the DNA is TGTGCCAGCAGTTTGTCAGGGCTCGGCTACAATGGGCAGTTCTTC. Full variable domain (rest looked up from reference TRBV28 and TRBJ2-1): DVKVTQSSRYLVKRTGEKVFLECVQDMDHENMFWYRQDPGLGLRLIYFSYDVKMKEKGDIPEGYSVSREKKERFSLILESASTNQTSMYLCASSLSGLGYNGQFFGPGTRLTVL.

This clonotype has just one count. The chain links TRBV12-3 or TRBV12-4 to TRBJ2-7; TRBD2 might be the D (5 bases). The CDR3 sequence is 11 residues long. The CDR3 region has the DNA TGTGCCAGCAGTAAGACCGGGGAGCTGTACGTC. It specifies CASSKTGELYV.

This clonotype was seen ten or more times. The V and J genes are TRBV6-1 and TRBJ1-3; D is unclear. The CDR3 is made up of 20 amino acids. V dropped 2 bases and J dropped 0 bases, with 23 bases sitting between them. The germline V gene encodes CDR1 MNHNS and CDR2 SASEGT. CDR3 loop: CASSEIGWLALSGSGNTIYF. In DNA, the CDR3 is TGTGCCAGCAGTGAAATAGGTTGGTTGGCTTTATCGGGCTCTGGAAACACCATATATTTT.

Details on this clonotype: It is likely a read error, because the conserved phenylalanine at the end of the CDR3 is missing. The DNA is left out, because the CDR3 cannot be placed on it with certainty; the CDR3 is given as TCRdb lists it. The CDR3 here is CASEQGRNNYGCTL. The chain employs TRBV19 and TRBJ1-2; TRBD1 was called by the table and not checked on the DNA. The length of the CDR3 is 14 amino acids, counting both ends. Germline V CDR1 and CDR2: LNHDA, SQIVND (reference sequence).

Ten or more counts support this clonotype. V usage is TRBV4-2 and J usage is TRBJ2-6, with a tentative D call TRBD2 (5 bases). V shed 3 bases and J shed 0 bases, with 15 bases lying between them. The CDR3 has 18 amino acids. Germline V lookup: CDR1 LGHNA, CDR2 YNFKEQ. The CDR3 region is CASSQRAGRDSGANVLTF. The CDR3 bases are TGTGCCAGCAGCCAGAGGGCAGGTCGAGACTCTGGGGCCAACGTCCTGACTTTC.

This clonotype was seen many times. DNA of the CDR3: TGTGCCAGTAGTAGAAATGTGGATCAGCCCCAGCATTTT. Translated: CASSRNVDQPQHF. V usage is TRBV19 and J usage is TRBJ1-5; D not resolved. The CDR3 is made up of 13 amino acids. Between the trimmed V and J ends, which lost 4 bases and 5 bases, there was a span of 9 bases. Germline assignment: CDR1 LNHDA and CDR2 SQIVND (reference sequence).

In the case of this clonotype: The conserved final phenylalanine or tryptophan is absent from the CDR3, which likely points to a read error. The DNA is left out, because the CDR3 cannot be placed on it with certainty; the CDR3 is given as TCRdb lists it. J is TRBJ1-2 and V is TRBV9; the DNA was not used to check the table's D call, TRBD1. Including both end residues, the CDR3 is 12 amino acids long. Germline CDR1 SGDLS, CDR2 YYNGEE. The CDR3 protein is CASSVGLLRTGG.

This chain connects TRBV19 to TRBJ2-1, with D hard to call. The CDR3 is made up of 13 amino acids. V was trimmed by 3 bases and J by 7 bases, leaving 10 bases between them. The germline V gene has CDR1 LNHDA and CDR2 SQIVND (reference sequence). This CDR3 is CASSIVHGNEQFF. The CDR3, as DNA: TGTGCCAGTAGTATCGTCCATGGGAATGAGCAGTTCTTC.

This clonotype occurred many times. This chain links TRBV7-6 with TRBJ1-1, with D maybe TRBD1 (6 bases). CDR1 SGHVS and CDR2 FNYEAQ come from the germline V gene. This CDR3 region has 13 residues. The germline V and J ends were trimmed by 6 bases and 3 bases, with 11 bases remaining between them. The CDR3 DNA sequence: TGTGCCAGCAGTCAGGGGTTGTACACTGAAGCTTTCTTT. Protein: CASSQGLYTEAFF.

This clonotype came up many times. J is TRBJ2-3 and V is TRBV6-4; possibly TRBD2 for D (6 bases). CDR3 length: 14 amino acids. Germline lookup yields CDR1 MRHNA and CDR2 SNTAGT. V was shortened by 2 bases and J by 1 base, with 7 bases between the two germline ends. CDR3 residues: CASSDRLGTDTQYF. The CDR3 bases are TGTGCCAGCAGTGACCGACTAGGCACAGATACGCAGTATTTT.

Note on this clonotype: A read error may be the cause here, since a much bigger clone is one base away. The missing conserved phenylalanine or tryptophan at the end of this CDR3 makes a read error likely. The DNA of the CDR3 is TGTGCCAGCAGTTGGGACAGGGACCAGACCCAGTACCTC. Amino acids: CASSWDRDQTQYL. The chain employs TRBV27 and TRBJ2-5; 9 nucleotides line up with TRBD1. The CDR3 loop spans 13 amino acids. Germline V lookup: CDR1 MNHEY, CDR2 SMNVEV (reference sequence). The ends lost 4 bases at V and 6 bases at J; junction bases unmatched: 3.

This clonotype was recorded at least ten times. The rearrangement links TRBV19 to TRBJ2-5; 9 nucleotides agree with TRBD1. V lost 5 bases to trimming and J lost 5 bases; unmatched junction nucleotides: 9. The CDR3 extends over 15 amino acids. Per germline, CDR1 LNHDA and CDR2 SQIVND (reference sequence). The CDR3 DNA reads TGTGCCAGTAGTCCAATGGGGGGACAGGGTGAGACCCAGTACTTC. Its protein product is CASSPMGGQGETQYF.

This clonotype has ten or more counts. V usage is TRBV19 and J usage is TRBJ2-6, with a weak D call TRBD1 (6 bases). Deletions cut 1 base from V and 2 bases from J, with 12 bases between. In germline, CDR1 is LNHDA, CDR2 SQIVND (reference sequence). The CDR3 sequence is 17 residues long. As DNA, the CDR3 is TGTGCCAGTAGTATAGGACAGGCTGCTCCTGGGGCCAACGTCCTGACTTTC. This gives the protein CASSIGQAAPGANVLTF.

This chain links TRBV7-6 with TRBJ2-3; 8 bases are a match to TRBD2. With V trimmed by 5 bases and J by 1 base, 8 bases remained unmatched. The V gene's germline CDR1 is SGHVS and CDR2 FNYEAQ. This CDR3 is built from 16 residues. For the CDR3, the DNA is TGTGCCAGCAGCCCGAGACGGGGGGGCGGCACAGATACGCAGTATTTT. Encoded protein: CASSPRRGGGTDTQYF.

This clonotype appeared many times. This CDR3 is CASSEVEGQPQHF. The CDR3 bases are TGCGCCAGCAGTGAGGTTGAAGGGCAGCCCCAGCATTTT. The chain links TRBV10-2 to TRBJ1-5; no reliable D call. The germline gives CDR1 WSHSY, CDR2 SAAADI. V lost 2 bases and J 7 bases, leaving 9 bases between the germline ends. The CDR3 runs 13 residues.

The rearrangement links TRBV6-6 to TRBJ1-2; weak D call: TRBD1 (6 bases). The CDR3 loop spans 18 amino acids. The V and J ends lost 4 bases and 2 bases respectively, with 23 bases between them. Germline CDR1 MNHNY, CDR2 SVGAGI (reference sequence). Written as DNA, the CDR3 is TGTGCCAGCAGTTCCTCGGGACATCCGGACGGGGTAAACTATGGCTACACCTTC. This sequence encodes CASSSSGHPDGVNYGYTF.

This clonotype was counted a few times. This chain connects TRBV20-1 to TRBJ1-1; D ambiguous. Trimming took 3 bases from V and 4 from J, leaving 15 bases between them. The V gene's germline CDR1 is DFQATT and CDR2 SNEGSKA (reference sequence). The CDR3 covers 14 residues. The CDR3 sequence is CSASRRGMSTEAFF. CDR3 coding DNA: TGCAGTGCTAGTAGGCGAGGGATGAGCACTGAAGCTTTCTTT.

This clonotype was seen at least ten times. V and J are TRBV6-5 and TRBJ1-3; D is possibly TRBD1 (5 bases). Germline CDR1 and CDR2: MNHEY and SVGAGI. The CDR3 totals 16 residues. The V end was cut by 6 bases, the J end by 3 bases, with 18 bases between. The CDR3 nucleotides read TGTGCCAGCAGCCGAACTAGGACACAGGTTGGAAACACCATATATTTT. This codes for CASSRTRTQVGNTIYF.

Remarks on this clonotype: One end of the junction does not line up with germline, which may come from a read error. The chain links TRBV20-1 to TRBJ1-4; D uncertain. Germline loops: CDR1 DFQATT, CDR2 SNEGSKA (reference sequence). The CDR3 totals 13 residues. CDR3: CSAREADNEKLFF. CDR3 DNA: TGCAGCGCTAGAGAGGCAGATAATGAAAAACTGTTTTTT.

The gene calls are TRBV18 and TRBJ2-7; tentatively, D is TRBD1 (5 bases). CDR3 length equals 13 residues. Per the germline V gene, CDR1 is KGHSH and CDR2 is LQKENI. Trimming shortened V by 2 bases and J by 3 bases, and 8 bases separated the two germline ends. CDR3 DNA: TGTGCCAGCTCACCAGGGGCACACTACGAGCAGTACTTC. Protein product: CASSPGAHYEQYF.

This clonotype was observed at least ten times. This rearrangement joins TRBV19 to TRBJ2-2; no definite D call. CDR3 size: 12 residues. Trimming shortened V by 2 bases and J by 6 bases, and 4 bases separated the two germline ends. The germline CDR1 and CDR2 sequences are LNHDA and SQIVND (reference sequence). CDR3 region: CASSIKAGELFF. The CDR3, as DNA: TGTGCCAGTAGTATAAAGGCCGGGGAGCTGTTTTTT.

This clonotype was seen many times. The J gene is TRBJ1-2, the V gene TRBV27; D call uncertain. Trimming pared 6 bases from V and 1 base from J, leaving 9 bases between. The CDR3 loop spans 13 amino acids. Germline V gene sequence: CDR1 MNHEY, CDR2 SMNVEV (reference sequence). The CDR3 spells CASSPTLNYGYTF. The CDR3 DNA sequence: TGTGCCAGCAGCCCCACGCTTAACTATGGCTACACCTTC.

The chain joins TRBV30 to TRBJ2-5, with D uncertain. This CDR3 has 11 residues. V was cut by 0 bases and J by 7 bases, with 6 bases left in between. Looked up from germline, CDR1 is GTSNPN and CDR2 is SVGIG (reference sequence). CDR3 region: CAWSVPGTQYF. The CDR3 region has the DNA TGTGCCTGGAGTGTACCCGGGACCCAGTACTTC.

This clonotype has ten or more counts. The chain combines TRBV30 with TRBJ2-3; D is unresolved. Trimming cost V 5 bases and J 4 bases, with 10 bases left between them. Germline CDR1 and CDR2: GTSNPN and SVGIG (reference sequence). The CDR3 loop spans 12 amino acids. DNA for the CDR3: TGTGCCTGGGGGCCTAGTGCAGATACGCAGTATTTT. It translates to CAWGPSADTQYF.